The T cell receptor beta chain under discussion was sequenced for a study of T cell responses to AZD1222 COVID-19 vaccine. For the study at large: The study pooled second doses at about 4 or about 12 weeks. Study results and limitations: Elevations in Spike-specific TCR breadth and depth followed administration of two AZD1222 doses.

In germline, CDR1 is SGDLS, CDR2 YYNGEE. Trimming pared 4 bases from V and 4 bases from J, leaving 12 bases between. The CDR3 is 15 amino acids. In the case of this clone: Antigen unknown.

Sequencing used immunoSEQ multiplex PCR; TCRdb keeps in-frame clones, though not all of them. The sample lists about 120,000 clones, 92% occurring once. This rearrangement joins TRBV9 to TRBJ2-6; D might be TRBD1 (5 bases). This receptor was taken from an adult in good health. Specimen: peripheral blood, collected on day 0 of AZD1222 vaccination. The CDR3 DNA sequence: TGTGCCAGCAGCCCAGGGATGTCGGGGGCCAACGTCCTGACTTTC. Amino acid sequence: CASSPGMSGANVLTF.